The clone carrying this TCR beta chain turned up a few times. This entry is derived from a study of CD8+ T cells in alopecia areata. After isolation, RNA underwent reverse transcription to generate cDNA as the sequencing template. TCRdb's copy holds only in-frame clones and misses some; the assay was immunoSEQ multiplex PCR. The sample yields around 140,000 clones, approximately 45% seen once. Germline V gene data show CDR1 as SQVTM and CDR2 as ANQGSEA. V dropped 1 base and J dropped 7 bases, with 13 bases sitting between them. CDR3 length equals 13 residues. The V call is TRBV29-1, the J call TRBJ1-1, with D perhaps TRBD1 (5 bases). The clonotype comes from a human donor with alopecia areata. The sample taken for sequencing was CD4+ T cells sorted from blood. The CDR3 protein is CSVEVPGTLEAFF. The CDR3 DNA sequence: TGCAGCGTTGAAGTGCCGGGGACCCTTGAAGCTTTCTTT.